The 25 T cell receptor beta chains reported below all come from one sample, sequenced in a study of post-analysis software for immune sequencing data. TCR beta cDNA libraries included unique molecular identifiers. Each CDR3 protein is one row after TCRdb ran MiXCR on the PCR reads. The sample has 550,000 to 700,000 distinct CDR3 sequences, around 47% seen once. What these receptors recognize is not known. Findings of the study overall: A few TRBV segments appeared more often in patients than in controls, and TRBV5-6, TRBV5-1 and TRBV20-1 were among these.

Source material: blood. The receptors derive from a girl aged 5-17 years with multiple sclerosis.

This CDR3 is CSASGDASQETQYF. The DNA for the CDR3 is TGCAGTGCTAGTGGGGACGCTTCTCAAGAGACCCAGTACTTC. The chain recombines TRBV20-1 with TRBJ2-5; either TRBD1 or TRBD2 may fit D (5 bases each). Germline values: CDR1 DFQATT, CDR2 SNEGSKA (reference sequence). This CDR3 contains 14 residues. V was trimmed by 3 bases and J by 2 bases, leaving 13 bases between them.

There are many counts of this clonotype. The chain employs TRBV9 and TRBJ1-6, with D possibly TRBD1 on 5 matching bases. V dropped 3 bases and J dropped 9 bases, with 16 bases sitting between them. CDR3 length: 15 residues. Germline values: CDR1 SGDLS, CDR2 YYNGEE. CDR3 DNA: TGTGCCAGCAGCGCAAGGGACTCGAGGAGTTCACCCCTCCACTTT. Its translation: CASSARDSRSSPLHF.

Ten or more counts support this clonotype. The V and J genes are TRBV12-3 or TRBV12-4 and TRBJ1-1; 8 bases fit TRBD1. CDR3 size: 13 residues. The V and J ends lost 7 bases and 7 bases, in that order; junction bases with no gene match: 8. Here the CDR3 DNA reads TGTGCCAGCACTCTGGGACAGGACGGTGAAGCTTTCTTT. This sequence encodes CASTLGQDGEAFF.

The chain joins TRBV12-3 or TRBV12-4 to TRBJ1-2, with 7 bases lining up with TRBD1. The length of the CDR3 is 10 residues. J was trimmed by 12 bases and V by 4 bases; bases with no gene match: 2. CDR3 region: CASSYRGHTF. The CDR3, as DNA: TGTGCCAGCAGTTACAGGGGTCACACCTTC.

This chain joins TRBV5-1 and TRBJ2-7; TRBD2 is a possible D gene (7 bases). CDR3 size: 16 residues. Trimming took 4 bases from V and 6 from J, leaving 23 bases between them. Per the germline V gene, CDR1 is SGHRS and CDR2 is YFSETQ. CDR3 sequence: CASSRRGGEVRFEQYF. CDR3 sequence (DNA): TGCGCCAGCAGCCGGAGAGGGGGGGAAGTGCGTTTCGAGCAGTACTTC.

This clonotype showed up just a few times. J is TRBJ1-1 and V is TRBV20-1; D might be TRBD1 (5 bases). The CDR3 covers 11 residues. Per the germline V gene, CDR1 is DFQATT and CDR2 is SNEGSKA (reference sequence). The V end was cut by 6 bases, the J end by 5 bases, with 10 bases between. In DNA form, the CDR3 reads TGCAGTGCGAACAGGTGGACTGAAGCTTTCTTT. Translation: CSANRWTEAFF.

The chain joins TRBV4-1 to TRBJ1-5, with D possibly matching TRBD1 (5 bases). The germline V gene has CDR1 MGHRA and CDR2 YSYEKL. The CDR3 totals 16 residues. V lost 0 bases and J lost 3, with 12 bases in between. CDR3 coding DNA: TGCGCCAGCAGCCAAGAGACGGAGGGACCCAATCAGCCCCAGCATTTT. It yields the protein CASSQETEGPNQPQHF.

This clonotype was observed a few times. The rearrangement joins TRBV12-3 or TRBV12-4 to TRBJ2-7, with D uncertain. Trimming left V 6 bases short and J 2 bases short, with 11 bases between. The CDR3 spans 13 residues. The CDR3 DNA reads TGTGCCAGCAGCCAAGACACCGCCTACGAGCAGTACTTC. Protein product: CASSQDTAYEQYF.

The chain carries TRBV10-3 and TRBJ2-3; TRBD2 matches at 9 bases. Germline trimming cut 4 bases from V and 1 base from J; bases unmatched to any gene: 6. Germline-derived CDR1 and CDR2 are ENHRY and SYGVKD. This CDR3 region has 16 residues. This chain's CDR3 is CAISGTTSGGTDTQYF. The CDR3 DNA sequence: TGTGCCATCAGTGGGACGACTAGCGGCGGCACAGATACGCAGTATTTT.

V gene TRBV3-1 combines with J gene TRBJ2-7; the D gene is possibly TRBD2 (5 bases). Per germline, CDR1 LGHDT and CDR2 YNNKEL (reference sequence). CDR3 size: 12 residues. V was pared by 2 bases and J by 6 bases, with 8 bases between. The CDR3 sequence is CASSQSGGEQYF. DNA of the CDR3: TGTGCCAGCAGCCAATCCGGAGGCGAGCAGTACTTC.

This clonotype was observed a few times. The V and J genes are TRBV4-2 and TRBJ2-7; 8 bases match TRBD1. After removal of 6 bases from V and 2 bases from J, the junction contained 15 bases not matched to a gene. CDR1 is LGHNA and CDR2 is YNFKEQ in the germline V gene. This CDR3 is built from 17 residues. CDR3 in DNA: TGTGCCAGCAGTCCCGTGGGACAGGATCCTTATGCCTACGAGCAGTACTTC. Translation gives CASSPVGQDPYAYEQYF.

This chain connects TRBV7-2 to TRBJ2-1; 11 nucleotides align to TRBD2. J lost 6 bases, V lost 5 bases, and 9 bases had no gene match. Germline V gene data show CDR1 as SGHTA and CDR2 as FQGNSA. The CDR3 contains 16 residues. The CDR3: CASSASSGRGLNEQFF. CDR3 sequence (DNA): TGTGCCAGCAGCGCAAGTAGCGGGAGGGGTCTCAATGAGCAGTTCTTC.

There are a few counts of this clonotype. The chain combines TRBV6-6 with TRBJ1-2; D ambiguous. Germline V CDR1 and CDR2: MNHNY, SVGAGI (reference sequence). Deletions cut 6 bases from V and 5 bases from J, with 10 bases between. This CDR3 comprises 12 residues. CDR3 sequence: CASSPMEYGYTF. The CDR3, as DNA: TGTGCCAGCAGCCCAATGGAGTATGGCTACACCTTC.

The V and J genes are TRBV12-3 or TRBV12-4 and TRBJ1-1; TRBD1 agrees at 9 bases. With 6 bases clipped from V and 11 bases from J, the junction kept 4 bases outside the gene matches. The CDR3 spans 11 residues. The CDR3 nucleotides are TGTGCCAGCAGGGACAGGGGACGGGCTTTCTTT. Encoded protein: CASRDRGRAFF.

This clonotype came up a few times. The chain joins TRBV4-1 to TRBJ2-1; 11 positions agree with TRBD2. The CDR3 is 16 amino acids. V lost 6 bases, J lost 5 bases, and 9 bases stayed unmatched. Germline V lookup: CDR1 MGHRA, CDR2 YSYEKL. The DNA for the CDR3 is TGCGCCAGCAGTCAGACCGGGACTAGCGGTGACAATGAGCAGTTCTTC. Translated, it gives CASSQTGTSGDNEQFF.

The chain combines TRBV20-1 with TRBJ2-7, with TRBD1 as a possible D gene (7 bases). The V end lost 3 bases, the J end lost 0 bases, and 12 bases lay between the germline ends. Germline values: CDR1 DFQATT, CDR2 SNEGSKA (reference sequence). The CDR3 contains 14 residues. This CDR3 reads CSARGGQISYEQYF. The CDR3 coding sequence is TGCAGTGCTAGGGGGGGACAGATCTCCTACGAGCAGTACTTC.

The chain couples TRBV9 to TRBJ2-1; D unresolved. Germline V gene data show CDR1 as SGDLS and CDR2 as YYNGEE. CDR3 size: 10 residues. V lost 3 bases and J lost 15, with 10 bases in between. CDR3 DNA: TGTGCCAGCAGCGCGGGCGATCCGTTCTTC. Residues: CASSAGDPFF.

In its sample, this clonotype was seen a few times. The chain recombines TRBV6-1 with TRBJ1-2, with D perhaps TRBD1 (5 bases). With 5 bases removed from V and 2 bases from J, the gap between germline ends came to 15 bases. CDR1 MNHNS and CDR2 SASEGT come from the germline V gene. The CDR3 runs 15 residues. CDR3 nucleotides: TGTGCCAGCAGTCGAGAAGGGACGGTGAACTATGGCTACACCTTC. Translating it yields CASSREGTVNYGYTF.

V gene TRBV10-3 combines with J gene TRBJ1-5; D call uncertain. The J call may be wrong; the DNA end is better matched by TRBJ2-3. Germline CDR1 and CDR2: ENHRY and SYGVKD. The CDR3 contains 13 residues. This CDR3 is CAISEFSNQPQYF. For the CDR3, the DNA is TGTGCCATCAGTGAGTTCAGTAATCAGCCCCAGTATTTT.

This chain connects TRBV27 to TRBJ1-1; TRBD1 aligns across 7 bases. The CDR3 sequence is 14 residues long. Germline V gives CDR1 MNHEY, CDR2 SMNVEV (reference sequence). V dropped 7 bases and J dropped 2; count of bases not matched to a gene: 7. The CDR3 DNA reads TGTGCCAGCAAGGGCGACAGGGTAAACACTGAAGCTTTCTTT. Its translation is CASKGDRVNTEAFF.

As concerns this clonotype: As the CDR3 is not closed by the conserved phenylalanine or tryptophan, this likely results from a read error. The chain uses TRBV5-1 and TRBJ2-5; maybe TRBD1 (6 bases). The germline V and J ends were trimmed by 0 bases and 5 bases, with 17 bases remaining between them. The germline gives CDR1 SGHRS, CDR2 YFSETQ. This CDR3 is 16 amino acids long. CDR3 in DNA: TGCGCCAGCAGCTTGGGCTTCGCAGGGGCTGGGGAGACCCAGTACGTC. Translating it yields CASSLGFAGAGETQYV.

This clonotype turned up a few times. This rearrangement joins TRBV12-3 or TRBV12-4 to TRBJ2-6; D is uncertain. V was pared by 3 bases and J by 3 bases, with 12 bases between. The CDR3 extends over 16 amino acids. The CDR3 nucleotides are TGTGCCAGCAGTTTCGGTGGTGGGTTTGGGGCCAACGTCCTGACTTTC. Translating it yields CASSFGGGFGANVLTF.

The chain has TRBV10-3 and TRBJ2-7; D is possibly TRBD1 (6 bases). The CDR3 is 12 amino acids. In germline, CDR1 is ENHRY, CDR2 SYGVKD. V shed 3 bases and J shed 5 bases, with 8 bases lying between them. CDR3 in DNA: TGTGCCATCAGTGATTACAGGGACGAGCAGTACTTC. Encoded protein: CAISDYRDEQYF.

The CDR3: CSNLTGAYEQYF. The CDR3 DNA follows: TGCAGCAACCTGACAGGAGCCTACGAGCAGTACTTC. This sequence joins TRBV29-1 and TRBJ2-7, with D possibly matching TRBD1 (6 bases). Trimming took 8 bases from V and 2 from J, leaving 13 bases between them. Germline V CDR1 and CDR2: SQVTM, ANQGSEA. The CDR3 has 12 residues.

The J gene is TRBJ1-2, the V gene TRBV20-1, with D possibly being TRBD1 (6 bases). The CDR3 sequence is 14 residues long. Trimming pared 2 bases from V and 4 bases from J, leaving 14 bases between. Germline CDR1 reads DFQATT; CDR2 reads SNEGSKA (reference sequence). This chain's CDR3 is CSARLGQGGYGYTF. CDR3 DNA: TGCAGTGCTAGACTGGGACAAGGTGGCTATGGCTACACCTTC.